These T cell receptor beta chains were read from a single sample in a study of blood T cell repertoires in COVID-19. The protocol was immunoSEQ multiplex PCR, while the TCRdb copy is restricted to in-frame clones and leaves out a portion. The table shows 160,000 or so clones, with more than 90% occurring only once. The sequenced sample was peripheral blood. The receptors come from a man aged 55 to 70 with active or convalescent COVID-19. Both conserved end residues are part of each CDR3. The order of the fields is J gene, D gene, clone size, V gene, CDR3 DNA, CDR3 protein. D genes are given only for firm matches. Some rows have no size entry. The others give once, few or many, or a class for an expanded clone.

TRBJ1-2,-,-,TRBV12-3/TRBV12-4,TGTGCCAGCAGTTCTCAACAGGGTAGAGGCTACACCTTC,CASSSQQGRGYTF
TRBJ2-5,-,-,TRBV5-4,TGTGCCAGCAGCTTGCGGGGGTTCCAAGAGACCCAGTACTTC,CASSLRGFQETQYF
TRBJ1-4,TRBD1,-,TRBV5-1,TGCGCCAGCAGCTTGAGGGGGCACGGTGAAAAACTGTTTTTT,CASSLRGHGEKLFF
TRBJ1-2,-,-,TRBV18,TGTGCCAGCTCACCACGACAAGATTCTAACTATGGCTACACCTTC,CASSPRQDSNYGYTF
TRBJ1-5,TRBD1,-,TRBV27,TGTGCCAGCAGTTTGACAGGGACCGTCGCACAGCCCCAGCATTTT,CASSLTGTVAQPQHF
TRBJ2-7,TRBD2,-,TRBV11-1,TGTGCCAGCAGGCGGGAGAAAGGCGCCTACGAGCAGTACTTC,CASRREKGAYEQYF
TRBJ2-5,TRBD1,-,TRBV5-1,TGCGCCAGCAGCTTCGGTGAAGGGGGCGTGGAGACCCAGTACTTC,CASSFGEGGVETQYF
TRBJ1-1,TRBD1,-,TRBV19,TGTGCCAGTAGTATATCCCAGGGGGCGCGCACTGAAGCTTTCTTT,CASSISQGARTEAFF
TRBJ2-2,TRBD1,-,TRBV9,TGTGCCAGCAGCGTAGTCGGGACAGCGAACACCGGGGAGCTGTTTTTT,CASSVVGTANTGELFF
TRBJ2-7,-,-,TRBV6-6,TGTGCCAGCAGTTACTCCGGGGTAGGTAACTCCTACGAGCAGTACTTC,CASSYSGVGNSYEQYF
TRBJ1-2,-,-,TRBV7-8,TGTGCCAGCAGCTCGCCCGGAAGGGGTTATGGCTACACCTTC,CASSSPGRGYGYTF
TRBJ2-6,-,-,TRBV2,TGTGCCAGCAGTGCTGGGCGCCTCGGGGCCAACGTCCTGACTTTC,CASSAGRLGANVLTF
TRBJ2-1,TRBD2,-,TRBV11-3,TGTGCCAGCAGCTTAGGGTTGACTAGCGGTGTCAATGAGCAGTTCTTC,CASSLGLTSGVNEQFF
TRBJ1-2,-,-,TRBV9,TGTGCCAGCAGCGTAGCTACGCGGGGTACGACTAACTATGGCTACACCTTC,CASSVATRGTTNYGYTF
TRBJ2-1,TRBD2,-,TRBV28,TGTGCCAGCAGTTTGGACAGGGGGAACCCTGGACTAGCGGGAGCCAATGAGCAGTTCTTC,CASSLDRGNPGLAGANEQFF
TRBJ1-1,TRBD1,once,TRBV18,TGTGCCAGCTCACCTTACAGGGGCGATGACGGGCACTTTGTAGCTTTCTTT,CASSPYRGDDGHFVAFF
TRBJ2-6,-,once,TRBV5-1,TGCGCCAGCAGCGGCGGGGATGGGGCCAACGTCCTGACTTTC,CASSGGDGANVLTF
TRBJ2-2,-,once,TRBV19,TGTGCCAGTAGTATACGGGGGACGGCAACCACCGGGGAGCTGTTTTTT,CASSIRGTATTGELFF
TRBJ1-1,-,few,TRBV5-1,TGCGCCAGCAGCTTGGCACAGCTCGCGGGGTACACTGAAGCTTTCTTT,CASSLAQLAGYTEAFF
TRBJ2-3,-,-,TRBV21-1,TGTGCCAGCAGCAATGGACTAGCGGGTCGCCCTAGCACAGATACGCAGTATTTT,CASSNGLAGRPSTDTQYF
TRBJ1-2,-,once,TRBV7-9,TGTGCCAGCAGCCGGGACTACTATGGCTACACCTTC,CASSRDYYGYTF
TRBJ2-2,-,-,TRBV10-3,TGTGCCATCACTCGTGGGAGGCCTCCGAACACCGGGGAGCTGTTTTTT,CAITRGRPPNTGELFF
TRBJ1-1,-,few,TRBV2,TGTGCCAGCCAGGGGAAGGGGAACACTGAAGCTTTCTTT,CASQGKGNTEAFF
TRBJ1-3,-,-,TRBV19,TGTGCCAGTACTACTTGGGGGGGCAGTGGAAACACCATATATTTT,CASTTWGGSGNTIYF
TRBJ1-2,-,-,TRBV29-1,TGCAGCACGACCACGGACACTTCCTATGGCTACACCTTC,CSTTTDTSYGYTF
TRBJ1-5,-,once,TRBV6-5,TGTGCCATCGGACATCCTTTAAGCAATCAGCCCCAGCATTTT,CAIGHPLSNQPQHF